Reported below is one T cell receptor (beta chain). The data are from a study of T cell responses to AZD1222 COVID-19 vaccine. This CDR3 has 18 residues. Trimming cost V 6 bases and J 0 bases; bases outside gene matches: 10. Germline V gene lookup returns CDR1 KGHSH and CDR2 LQKENI. Using immunoSEQ multiplex PCR, the repertoire was profiled, and TCRdb retains in-frame clones only, with some absent. The sample yields 110,000 to 150,000 clones, approximately 90% seen once. The sequenced sample was peripheral blood, obtained 28 days after the second AZD1222 dose. The V and J genes are TRBV18 and TRBJ1-6, with 8 bases lining up with TRBD1. The TCR was taken from an adult who received the AZD1222 COVID-19 vaccine. CDR3 protein: CASSSRTGKSSYNSPLHF. For the CDR3, the DNA is TGTGCCAGCTCCTCCCGGACAGGGAAGAGCTCCTATAATTCACCCCTCCACTTT. Supplemented by reference TRBV18 and TRBJ1-6, the full variable domain reads NAGVMQNPRHLVRRRGQEARLRCSPMKGHSHVYWYRQLPEEGLKFMVYLQKENIIDESGMPKERFSAEFPKEGPSILRIQQVVRGDSAAYFCASSSRTGKSSYNSPLHFGNGTRLTVT.